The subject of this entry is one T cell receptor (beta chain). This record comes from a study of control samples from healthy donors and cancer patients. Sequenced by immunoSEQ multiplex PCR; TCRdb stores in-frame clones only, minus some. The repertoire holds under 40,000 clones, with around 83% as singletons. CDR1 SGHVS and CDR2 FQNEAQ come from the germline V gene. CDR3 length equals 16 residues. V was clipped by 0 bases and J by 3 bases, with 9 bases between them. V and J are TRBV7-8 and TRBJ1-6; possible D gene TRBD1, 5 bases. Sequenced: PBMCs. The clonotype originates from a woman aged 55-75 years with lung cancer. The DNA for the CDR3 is TGTGCCAGCAGCTTAGCAGGGGTCGACTATAATTCACCCCTCCACTTT. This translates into CASSLAGVDYNSPLHF.